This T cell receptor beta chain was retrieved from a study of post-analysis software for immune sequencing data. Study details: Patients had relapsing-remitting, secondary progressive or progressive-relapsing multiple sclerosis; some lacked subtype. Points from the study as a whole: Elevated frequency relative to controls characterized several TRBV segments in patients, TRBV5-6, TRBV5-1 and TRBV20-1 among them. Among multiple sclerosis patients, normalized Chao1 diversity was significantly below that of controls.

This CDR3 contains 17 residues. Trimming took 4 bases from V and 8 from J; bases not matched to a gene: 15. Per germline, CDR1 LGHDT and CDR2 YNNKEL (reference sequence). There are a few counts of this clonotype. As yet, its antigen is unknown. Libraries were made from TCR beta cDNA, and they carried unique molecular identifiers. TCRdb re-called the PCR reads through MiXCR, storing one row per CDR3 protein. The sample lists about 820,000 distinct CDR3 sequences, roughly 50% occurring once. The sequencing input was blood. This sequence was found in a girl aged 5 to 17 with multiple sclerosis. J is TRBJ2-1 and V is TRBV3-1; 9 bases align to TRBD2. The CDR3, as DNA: TGTGCCAGCAGCCCCTCGCCCTTAGCGGGAGTTAGCGATGAGCAGTTCTTC. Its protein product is CASSPSPLAGVSDEQFF.